The 18 T cell receptor beta chains below all came from one sample that was sequenced in a study of blood T cell repertoires in COVID-19 (dated by TCRdb to 2019 to 2021). Libraries were made using the immunoSEQ multiplex PCR assay. This is the immuneACCESS table as TCRdb keeps it, with only in-frame sequences that have V and J called. A part of the clones is gone; compared with another copy, unresolved V genes explain less than half, and the rest is unexplained. The sample has some 110,000 clones on record, 70% to 80% of them singletons. The leading ten clones occupy approximately 0.9% of the sample. Sequences were obtained from peripheral blood. The receptor set was obtained from a human donor with acute or convalescent COVID-19. The donor label of this sample is uncertain.

This clone was counted at least ten times. J is TRBJ1-2 and V is TRBV12-3 or TRBV12-4, with 7 bases that match TRBD1. This CDR3 spans 13 amino acids. Trimming at V came to 6 bases and at J to 8 bases, leaving 9 bases not matched to a gene. The DNA for the CDR3 is TGTGCCAGCAGACCAGGGGGTGTTCGGGGCTACACCTTC. This sequence encodes CASRPGGVRGYTF.

V gene TRBV7-8 combines with J gene TRBJ1-3; no clear D. Germline V gene sequence: CDR1 SGHVS, CDR2 FQNEAQ. V dropped 0 bases and J dropped 4 bases, with 10 bases sitting between them. This CDR3 comprises 15 residues. CDR3 bases: TGTGCCAGCAGCTTAGCGGCTGGGCCAGGAAACACCATATATTTT. Translating it yields CASSLAAGPGNTIYF.

This chain links TRBV5-4 with TRBJ1-2, with D unclear. In germline, CDR1 is SGHNT, CDR2 YYREEE (reference sequence). V was pared by 4 bases and J by 4 bases, with 11 bases between. The CDR3 length is 13 residues. The CDR3 protein is CASSITESYGYTF. The CDR3 nucleotides read TGTGCCAGCAGCATTACAGAGTCCTATGGCTACACCTTC.

The V call is TRBV28, the J call TRBJ2-7; TRBD2 matches 11 bases. CDR1 is MDHEN, CDR2 SYDVKM, per germline. The CDR3 has 15 amino acids. J gave up 4 bases and V 5 bases, and 7 bases lay outside the gene matches. The CDR3 DNA is TGTGCCAGCAGTCCTACTAGCGGGGGAACTTACGAGCAGTACTTC. As protein: CASSPTSGGTYEQYF.

This clone was observed a handful of times. V gene TRBV5-1 combines with J gene TRBJ2-5; D perhaps matches TRBD2 (7 bases). Looked up from germline, CDR1 is SGHRS and CDR2 is YFSETQ. Trimming took off 1 base at V and 4 bases at J, with 14 bases between the two ends. This CDR3 contains 15 residues. The CDR3 region is CASSLLGGLGETQYF. The CDR3 region has the DNA TGCGCCAGCAGCTTGTTGGGGGGGCTCGGAGAGACCCAGTACTTC. The whole variable domain, remainder taken from reference TRBV5-1 and TRBJ2-5, is KAGVTQTPRYLIKTRGQQVTLSCSPISGHRSVSWYQQTPGQGLQFLFEYFSETQRNKGNFPGRFSGRQFSNSRSEMNVSTLELGDSALYLCASSLLGGLGETQYFGPGTRLLVL.

The rearrangement links TRBV5-1 to TRBJ1-3; 7 bases match TRBD1. After removal of 3 bases from V and 0 bases from J, the junction contained 6 bases not matched to a gene. The CDR3 loop spans 16 amino acids. The germline V gene encodes CDR1 SGHRS and CDR2 YFSETQ. The CDR3 sequence: CASSSRTGTSGNTIYF. The CDR3 DNA reads TGCGCCAGCAGCTCGAGGACAGGAACCTCTGGAAACACCATATATTTT. Together with reference TRBV5-1 and TRBJ1-3, the CDR3 gives the full variable domain: KAGVTQTPRYLIKTRGQQVTLSCSPISGHRSVSWYQQTPGQGLQFLFEYFSETQRNKGNFPGRFSGRQFSNSRSEMNVSTLELGDSALYLCASSSRTGTSGNTIYFGEGSWLTVV.

V gene TRBV30 combines with J gene TRBJ1-4; 7 nucleotides align to TRBD1. V lost 2 bases and J lost 7; bases outside the gene matches: 10. The CDR3 totals 15 residues. Germline loops: CDR1 GTSNPN, CDR2 SVGIG (reference sequence). The CDR3 reads CAWSPAKGAGEKLFF. The CDR3, as DNA: TGTGCCTGGAGTCCGGCCAAGGGGGCCGGTGAAAAACTGTTTTTT.

V gene TRBV11-2 combines with J gene TRBJ2-7; 9 bases are shared with TRBD1. V trimming: 10 bases; J trimming: 5 bases; junction bases outside the gene matches: 9. The CDR3 consists of 13 residues. Germline CDR1 reads SGHAT; CDR2 reads FQNNGV. The CDR3 is CAISGQGINEQYF. The CDR3 DNA follows: TGTGCCATTTCTGGACAGGGGATCAACGAGCAGTACTTC. The full variable domain, with the rest looked up from reference TRBV11-2 and TRBJ2-7, is EAGVAQSPRYKIIEKRQSVAFWCNPISGHATLYWYQQILGQGPKLLIQFQNNGVVDDSQLPKDRFSAERLKGVDSTLKIQPAKLEDSAVYLCAISGQGINEQYFGPGTRLTVT.

J is TRBJ1-5 and V is TRBV5-8; the D gene is possibly TRBD1 (5 bases). Trimming removed 6 bases at V and 3 bases at J, with 16 bases between. This CDR3 is built from 15 residues. Germline-derived CDR1 and CDR2 are SGHTS and YDEGEE. CDR3 sequence: CASTRGFRVNQPQHF. The CDR3 coding sequence is TGTGCCAGCACCCGAGGTTTCAGGGTCAATCAGCCCCAGCATTTT.

This clone came up many times. V and J are TRBV18 and TRBJ2-1; 10 bases align to TRBD2. Germline CDR1 reads KGHSH; CDR2 reads LQKENI. The CDR3 contains 17 residues. J gave up 5 bases and V 0 bases, and 7 bases lay outside the gene matches. In nucleotides, the CDR3 is TGTGCCAGCTCACCACCGTCGAGCGGGGGGGCCCACAATGAGCAGTTCTTC. Amino acid sequence: CASSPPSSGGAHNEQFF.

This chain links TRBV7-6 with TRBJ2-6; possibly TRBD2 for D (6 bases). Per germline, CDR1 SGHVS and CDR2 FNYEAQ. Between the trimmed V and J ends, which lost 0 bases and 3 bases, there was a span of 9 bases. This CDR3 comprises 16 residues. DNA of the CDR3: TGTGCCAGCAGCTTAGCGGGGGGTGGTGGGGCCAACGTCCTGACTTTC. Protein product: CASSLAGGGGANVLTF.

This rearrangement joins TRBV7-2 to TRBJ2-5; TRBD1 matches at 11 bases. Germline values: CDR1 SGHTA, CDR2 FQGNSA. The length of the CDR3 is 18 residues. V dropped 4 bases and J dropped 2; count of bases not matched to a gene: 12. The CDR3 region has the DNA TGTGCCAGCAGCTGGAAGTCCGGGACAGGGGGTTATCAAGAGACCCAGTACTTC. It yields the protein CASSWKSGTGGYQETQYF.

In this sample, this clone turned up a few times. The chain is built from TRBV5-6 and TRBJ1-1, with unresolved D. Germline V CDR1 and CDR2: SGHDT, YYEEEE. This CDR3 contains 11 residues. V was pared by 4 bases and J by 3 bases, with 4 bases between. In nucleotides, the CDR3 is TGTGCCAGCAGCCGGGACACTGAAGCTTTCTTT. Its protein product is CASSRDTEAFF. The variable domain in full, completed from reference TRBV5-6 and TRBJ1-1, reads DAGVTQSPTHLIKTRGQQVTLRCSPKSGHDTVSWYQQALGQGPQFIFQYYEEEERQRGNFPDRFSGHQFPNYSSELNVNALLLGDSALYLCASSRDTEAFFGQGTRLTVV.

The V call is TRBV5-1, the J call TRBJ1-3, with D possibly being TRBD1 (5 bases). The germline V gene has CDR1 SGHRS and CDR2 YFSETQ. V was pared by 5 bases and J by 2 bases, with 11 bases between. This CDR3 has 14 residues. CDR3 sequence: CASSDGGAGNTIYF. The CDR3 DNA sequence: TGCGCCAGCAGTGACGGAGGGGCTGGAAACACCATATATTTT.

The CDR3 reads CASSPTGTGYNEQFF. Written as DNA, the CDR3 is TGTGCCAGCAGCCCAACCGGGACAGGGTACAATGAGCAGTTCTTC. V is TRBV11-2 and J is TRBJ2-1; TRBD1 agrees at 9 bases. Germline CDR1 SGHAT, CDR2 FQNNGV. J lost 4 bases, V lost 5 bases, and 6 bases had no gene match. The CDR3 has 15 amino acids. The full variable domain, with the rest looked up from reference TRBV11-2 and TRBJ2-1, is EAGVAQSPRYKIIEKRQSVAFWCNPISGHATLYWYQQILGQGPKLLIQFQNNGVVDDSQLPKDRFSAERLKGVDSTLKIQPAKLEDSAVYLCASSPTGTGYNEQFFGPGTRLTVL.

The V and J genes are TRBV29-1 and TRBJ1-3, with no clear D. Trimming pared 4 bases from V and 2 bases from J, leaving 3 bases between. Germline CDR1 reads SQVTM; CDR2 reads ANQGSEA. The CDR3 loop spans 11 amino acids. CDR3 DNA sequence: TGCAGCGTTGTCGCTGGAAACACCATATATTTT. Translation gives CSVVAGNTIYF.

This clone has only a few counts. The CDR3 loop is CASSLVGVSGYTF. The CDR3 DNA sequence: TGTGCCAGCAGCTTAGTGGGAGTCTCTGGCTACACCTTC. V gene TRBV7-9 combines with J gene TRBJ1-2, with D uncertain. CDR1 and CDR2 from the germline V gene are SEHNR and FQNEAQ (reference sequence). The CDR3 runs 13 residues. The V end was cut by 1 base, the J end by 7 bases, with 10 bases between.

The V call is TRBV15, the J call TRBJ1-1; D might be TRBD1 (5 bases). With 0 bases removed from V and 4 bases from J, the gap between germline ends came to 12 bases. This CDR3 region has 15 residues. Per the germline V gene, CDR1 is LNHNV and CDR2 is YYDKDF (reference sequence). For the CDR3, the DNA is TGTGCCACCAGCAGAGATGATACGGGGGTCACTGAAGCTTTCTTT. Translating gives CATSRDDTGVTEAFF.